This T cell receptor (beta chain) stems from a study of blood T cell repertoires in COVID-19 (TCRdb year 2020). With regard to the full study: Samples covering the acute and convalescent phases of COVID-19 were provided by collaborators in the United States, Italy and Spain. The dataset comprised deeply sampled blood TCRbeta repertoires from subjects exposed to, actively infected with, or recovered from COVID-19. The material from the prospective study consisted of cDNA or gDNA derived from T cells, B-cell-depleted T cells, or PBMCs. Where HLA class I and class II types were available, the types were taken from metadata supplied by the sample provider, not from assay-based typing. The repertoires were released in a freely available public database meant as a resource for research on the immune response to SARS-CoV-2. Samples were obtained from the ongoing ImmuneRACE study (first 160 participants) and from approximately 1,200 subjects provided by 6 global collaborators. A de-identified subject ID, COVID-19 status, age in years and sex were almost always included in the sample metadata.

TCRbeta CDR3 regions were amplified from genomic DNA using the immunoSEQ Assay, a bias-controlled multiplex PCR. The original pipeline was this. Nucleated cell counts per sample were estimated from amplification of reference gene primers within the assay. To quantify the absolute abundance of each unique TCRbeta CDR3 rearrangement, sequence reads were collapsed and filtered. For each sample, productive Simpson clonality was calculated as the square root of Simpson's diversity index over productive rearrangements. TCRdb limited this immuneACCESS table to in-frame rearrangements with V and J called. A share of clones is missing; checked studies link under half to unresolved V genes, and the rest is unexplained. V and J calls and clone size are copied from that table; D and trimming were computed from the DNA. The sample records a few hundred thousand clones, 82% of which are singletons. The ten largest clones take up roughly 3.1% of the sample.

This clone came up once. Its antigen is unknown. No base quality information exists; no much larger clone differs at one position. Beyond this particular receptor, the publication reports: How much clinical and demographic metadata was included differed by source and by participant, and the metadata was provided uncurated.

V is pared back by 2 bases and J by 2 bases, with 12 bases lying between the germline termini. The cysteine opens and the phenylalanine closes a CDR3 of 15 amino acids. The read is trimmed to its CDR3 DNA, 45 bases read in frame from base 1. CDR1 and CDR2, per the germline V gene, are LGHNA and YSLEER. Whole blood was collected in K2EDTA tubes by collaborating institutions according to the institutions' own protocols. Collaborator samples were shipped for TCRbeta analysis as frozen whole blood, isolated PBMCs, or DNA extracted from either sample type. The clonotype was recovered from a woman aged 18-29 years with acute or convalescent COVID-19. The sequence links TRBV4-3 to TRBJ1-1, with a tentative D gene TRBD1 over 6 matching bases. Sequencing was performed on peripheral blood. The CDR3 corresponds to CASSQQTTGNTEAFF. In nucleotides, the sequence is TGCGCCAGCAGCCAACAAACGACAGGAAACACTGAAGCTTTCTTT.